Reported below is one TCR beta chain. Treatment: some 20 received Ad26.COV2.S at low or high dose, single or two shots; 5 received placebo; per-sample allocation not given. Samples were taken on day 63 after the first vaccine or placebo injection. TCRdb keeps only in-frame clones here, not all; method: immunoSEQ multiplex PCR. The profile covers some 500,000 clones, with approximately 92% appearing a single time and approximately 2.5% taken by the ten largest. Germline V gene sequence: CDR1 SNHLY, CDR2 FYNNEI. V was pared by 3 bases and J by 6 bases, with 15 bases between. The CDR3 is made up of 15 amino acids. The sample is drawn from a study of Ad26.COV2.S vaccination and SARS-CoV-2 variants.

The sequence was collected from a person between 18 and 65 years old who received the Ad26.COV2.S COVID-19 vaccine or a placebo. The chain couples TRBV2 to TRBJ1-5; a weak D match, TRBD1 (6 bases). Sequences were derived from peripheral blood, sampled in a trial of Ad26.COV2.S vaccine versus placebo. The CDR3 region is CASSELGGALQPQHF. DNA for the CDR3: TGTGCCAGCAGTGAGCTCGGGGGGGCCCTTCAGCCCCAGCATTTT.